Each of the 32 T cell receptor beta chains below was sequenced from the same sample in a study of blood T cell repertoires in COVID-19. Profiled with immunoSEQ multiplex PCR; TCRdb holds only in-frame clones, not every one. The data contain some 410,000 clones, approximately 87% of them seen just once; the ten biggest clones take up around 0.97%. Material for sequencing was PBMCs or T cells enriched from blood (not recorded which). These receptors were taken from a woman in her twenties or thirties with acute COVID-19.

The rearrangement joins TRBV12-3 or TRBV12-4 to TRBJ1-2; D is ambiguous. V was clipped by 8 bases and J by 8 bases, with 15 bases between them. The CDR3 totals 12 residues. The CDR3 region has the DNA TGTGCCAGCGCGAGAGGGCCTAGCGGCTACACCTTC. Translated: CASARGPSGYTF.

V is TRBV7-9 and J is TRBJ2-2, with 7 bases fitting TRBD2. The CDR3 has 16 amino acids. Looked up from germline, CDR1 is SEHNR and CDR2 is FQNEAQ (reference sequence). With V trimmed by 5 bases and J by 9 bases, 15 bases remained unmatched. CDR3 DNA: TGTGCCAGCAGCCCAAACCCCGGGAGCGGGGTCTGGGAGCTGTTTTTT. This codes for CASSPNPGSGVWELFF.

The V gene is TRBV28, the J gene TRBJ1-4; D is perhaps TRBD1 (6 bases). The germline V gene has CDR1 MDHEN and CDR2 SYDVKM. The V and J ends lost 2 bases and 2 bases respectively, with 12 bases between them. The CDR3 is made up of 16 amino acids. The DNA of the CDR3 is TGTGCCAGCAGTTTAACGGACAGACGTACTAATGAAAAACTGTTTTTT. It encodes CASSLTDRRTNEKLFF. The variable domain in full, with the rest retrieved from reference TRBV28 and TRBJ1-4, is DVKVTQSSRYLVKRTGEKVFLECVQDMDHENMFWYRQDPGLGLRLIYFSYDVKMKEKGDIPEGYSVSREKKERFSLILESASTNQTSMYLCASSLTDRRTNEKLFFGSGTQLSVL.

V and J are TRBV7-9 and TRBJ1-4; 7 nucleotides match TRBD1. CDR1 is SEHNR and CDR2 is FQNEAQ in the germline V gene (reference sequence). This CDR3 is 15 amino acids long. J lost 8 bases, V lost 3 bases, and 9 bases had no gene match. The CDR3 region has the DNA TGTGCCAGCAGCTTCCCTGACAGGGCTCGGGAAAAACTGTTTTTT. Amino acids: CASSFPDRAREKLFF.

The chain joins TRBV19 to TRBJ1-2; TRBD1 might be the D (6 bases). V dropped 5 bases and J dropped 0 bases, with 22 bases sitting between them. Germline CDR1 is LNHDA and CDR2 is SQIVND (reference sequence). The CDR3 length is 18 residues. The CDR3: CASSFSVTDRASNYGYTF. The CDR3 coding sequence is TGTGCCAGTAGTTTTTCCGTCACGGACAGAGCTTCTAACTATGGCTACACCTTC.

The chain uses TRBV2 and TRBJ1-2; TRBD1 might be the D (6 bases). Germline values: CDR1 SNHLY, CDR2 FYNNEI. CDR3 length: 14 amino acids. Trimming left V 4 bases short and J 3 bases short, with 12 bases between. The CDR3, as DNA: TGTGCCAGCAGTGGAGGGGGACCCTACTATGGCTACACCTTC. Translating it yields CASSGGGPYYGYTF.

The CDR3: CASSQAAGTGSYEQYF. For the CDR3, the DNA is TGTGCCAGCAGCCAAGCCGCCGGGACAGGCTCCTACGAGCAGTACTTC. The chain links TRBV14 to TRBJ2-7; TRBD1 agrees at 8 bases. J was trimmed by 0 bases and V by 1 base; bases with no gene match: 5. Per the germline V gene, CDR1 is SGHDN and CDR2 is FVKESK. The CDR3 has 16 amino acids.

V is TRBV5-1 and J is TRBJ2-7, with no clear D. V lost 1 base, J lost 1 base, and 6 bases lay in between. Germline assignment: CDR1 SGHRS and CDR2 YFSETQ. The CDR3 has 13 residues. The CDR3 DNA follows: TGCGCCAGCAGCTTGACACGATCCTACGAGCAGTACTTC. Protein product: CASSLTRSYEQYF.

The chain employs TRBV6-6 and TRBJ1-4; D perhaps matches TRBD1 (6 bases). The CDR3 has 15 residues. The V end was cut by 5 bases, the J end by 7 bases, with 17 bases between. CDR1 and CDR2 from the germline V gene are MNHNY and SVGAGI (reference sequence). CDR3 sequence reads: CASSRSQGLGEKLFF. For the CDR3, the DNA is TGTGCCAGCAGTCGCTCTCAGGGGTTAGGTGAAAAACTGTTTTTT.

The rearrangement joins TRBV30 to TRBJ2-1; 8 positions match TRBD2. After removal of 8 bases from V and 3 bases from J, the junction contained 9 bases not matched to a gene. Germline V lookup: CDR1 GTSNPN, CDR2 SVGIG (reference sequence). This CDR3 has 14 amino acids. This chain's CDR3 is CAGGGGRIYNEQFF. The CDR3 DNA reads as TGTGCCGGGGGGGGCGGGAGGATCTACAATGAGCAGTTCTTC.

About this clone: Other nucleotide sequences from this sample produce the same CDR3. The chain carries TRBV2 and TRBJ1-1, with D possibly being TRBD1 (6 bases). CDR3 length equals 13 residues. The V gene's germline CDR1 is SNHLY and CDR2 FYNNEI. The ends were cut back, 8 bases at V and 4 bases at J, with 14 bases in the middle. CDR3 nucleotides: TGTGCCAGCTCCCAACAGGGATCCACTGAAGCTTTCTTT. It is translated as CASSQQGSTEAFF.

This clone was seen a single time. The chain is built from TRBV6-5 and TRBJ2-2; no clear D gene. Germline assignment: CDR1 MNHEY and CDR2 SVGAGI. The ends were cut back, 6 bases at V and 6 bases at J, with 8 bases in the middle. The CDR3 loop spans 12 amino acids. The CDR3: CASRRMAGELFF. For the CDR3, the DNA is TGTGCCAGCAGGCGCATGGCCGGGGAGCTGTTTTTT.

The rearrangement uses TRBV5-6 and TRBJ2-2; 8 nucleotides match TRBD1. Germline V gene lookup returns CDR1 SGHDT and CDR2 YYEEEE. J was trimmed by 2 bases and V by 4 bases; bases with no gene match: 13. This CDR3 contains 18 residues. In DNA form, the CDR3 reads TGTGCCAGCAGCCGTCCCAAAACCAGGGGGCGTAACACCGGGGAGCTGTTTTTT. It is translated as CASSRPKTRGRNTGELFF.

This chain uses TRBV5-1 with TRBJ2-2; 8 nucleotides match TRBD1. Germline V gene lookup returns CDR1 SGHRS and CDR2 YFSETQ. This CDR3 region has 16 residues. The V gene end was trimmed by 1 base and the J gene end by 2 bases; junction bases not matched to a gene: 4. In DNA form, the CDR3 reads TGCGCCAGCAGCTTGCTAGGACAGGGTAACACCGGGGAGCTGTTTTTT. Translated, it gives CASSLLGQGNTGELFF. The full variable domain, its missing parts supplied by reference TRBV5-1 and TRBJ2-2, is KAGVTQTPRYLIKTRGQQVTLSCSPISGHRSVSWYQQTPGQGLQFLFEYFSETQRNKGNFPGRFSGRQFSNSRSEMNVSTLELGDSALYLCASSLLGQGNTGELFFGEGSRLTVL.

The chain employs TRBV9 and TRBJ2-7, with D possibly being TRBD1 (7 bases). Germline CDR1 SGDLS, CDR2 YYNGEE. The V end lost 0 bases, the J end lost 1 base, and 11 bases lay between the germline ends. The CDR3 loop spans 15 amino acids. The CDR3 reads CASSVGGDSSYEQYF. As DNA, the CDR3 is TGTGCCAGCAGCGTAGGCGGGGACAGTTCCTACGAGCAGTACTTC.

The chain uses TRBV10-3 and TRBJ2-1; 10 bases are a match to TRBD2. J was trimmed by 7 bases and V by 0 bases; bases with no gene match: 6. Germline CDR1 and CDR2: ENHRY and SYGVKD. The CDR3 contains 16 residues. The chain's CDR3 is CAISESNSGGSNEQFF. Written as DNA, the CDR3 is TGTGCCATCAGTGAGTCGAATAGCGGGGGGTCAAATGAGCAGTTCTTC.

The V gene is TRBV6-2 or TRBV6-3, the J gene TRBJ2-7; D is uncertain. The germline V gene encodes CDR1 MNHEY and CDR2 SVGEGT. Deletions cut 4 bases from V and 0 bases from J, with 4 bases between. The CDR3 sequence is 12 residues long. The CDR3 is CASSWPSYEQYF. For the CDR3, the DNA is TGTGCCAGCAGTTGGCCCTCCTACGAGCAGTACTTC.

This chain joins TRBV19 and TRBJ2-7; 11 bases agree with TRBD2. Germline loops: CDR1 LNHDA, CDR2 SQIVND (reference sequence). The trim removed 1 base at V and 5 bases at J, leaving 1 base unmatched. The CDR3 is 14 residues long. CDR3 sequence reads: CASSIVTSGNEQYF. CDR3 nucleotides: TGTGCCAGTAGTATAGTGACTAGCGGGAACGAGCAGTACTTC.

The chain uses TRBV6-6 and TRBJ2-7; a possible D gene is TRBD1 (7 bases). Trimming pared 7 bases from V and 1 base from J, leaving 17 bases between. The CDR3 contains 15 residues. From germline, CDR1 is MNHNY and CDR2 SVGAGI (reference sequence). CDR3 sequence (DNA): TGTGCCAGCACCGCAGGGGGGCTAGCGTCCTACGAGCAGTACTTC. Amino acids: CASTAGGLASYEQYF.

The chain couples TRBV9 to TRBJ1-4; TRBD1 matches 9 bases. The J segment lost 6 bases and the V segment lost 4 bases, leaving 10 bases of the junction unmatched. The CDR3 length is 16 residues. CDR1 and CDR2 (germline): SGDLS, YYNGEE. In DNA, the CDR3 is TGTGCCAGCAGCCGAGGGACAGGGTATAGGGATGAAAAACTGTTTTTT. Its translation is CASSRGTGYRDEKLFF.

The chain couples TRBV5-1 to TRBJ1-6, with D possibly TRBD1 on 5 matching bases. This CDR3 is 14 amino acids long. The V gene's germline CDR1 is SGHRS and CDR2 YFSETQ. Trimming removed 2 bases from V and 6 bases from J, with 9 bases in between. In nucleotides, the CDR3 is TGCGCCAGCAGCTTCGACAGAAGTAATTCACCCCTCCACTTT. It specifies CASSFDRSNSPLHF.

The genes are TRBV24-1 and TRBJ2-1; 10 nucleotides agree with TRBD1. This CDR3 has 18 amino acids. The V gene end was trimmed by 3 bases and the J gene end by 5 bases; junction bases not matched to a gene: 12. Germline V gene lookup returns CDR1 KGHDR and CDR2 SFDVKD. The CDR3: CATSDAVGVGTGDNEQFF. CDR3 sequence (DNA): TGTGCCACCAGTGATGCTGTCGGAGTGGGGACAGGGGACAATGAGCAGTTCTTC.

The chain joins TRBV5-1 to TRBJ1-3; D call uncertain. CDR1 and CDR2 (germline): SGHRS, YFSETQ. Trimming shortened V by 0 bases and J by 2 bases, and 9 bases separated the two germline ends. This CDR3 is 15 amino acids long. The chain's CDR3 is CASSLERGTGNTIYF. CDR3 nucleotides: TGCGCCAGCAGCTTGGAGAGAGGAACTGGAAACACCATATATTTT.

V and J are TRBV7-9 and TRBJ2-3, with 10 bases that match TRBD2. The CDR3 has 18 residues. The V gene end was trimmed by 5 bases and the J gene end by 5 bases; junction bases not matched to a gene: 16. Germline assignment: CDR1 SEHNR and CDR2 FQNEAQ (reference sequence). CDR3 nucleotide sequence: TGTGCCAGCAGCATAACGACCTCTCTAGCGGGGGCACGAGATACGCAGTATTTT. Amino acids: CASSITTSLAGARDTQYF.

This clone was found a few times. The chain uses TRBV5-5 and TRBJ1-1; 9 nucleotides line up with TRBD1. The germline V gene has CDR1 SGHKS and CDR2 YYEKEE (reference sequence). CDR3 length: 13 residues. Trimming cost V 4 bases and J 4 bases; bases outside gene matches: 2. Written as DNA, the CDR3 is TGTGCCAGCAGCCCGGACAGGGGCACTGAAGCTTTCTTT. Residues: CASSPDRGTEAFF.

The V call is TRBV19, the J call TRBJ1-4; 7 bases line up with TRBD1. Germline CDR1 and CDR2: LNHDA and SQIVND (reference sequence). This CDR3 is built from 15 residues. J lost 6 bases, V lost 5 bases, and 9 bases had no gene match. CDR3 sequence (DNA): TGTGCCAGTAGTGATCGACAGGGTGTATATGAAAAACTGTTTTTT. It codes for CASSDRQGVYEKLFF.

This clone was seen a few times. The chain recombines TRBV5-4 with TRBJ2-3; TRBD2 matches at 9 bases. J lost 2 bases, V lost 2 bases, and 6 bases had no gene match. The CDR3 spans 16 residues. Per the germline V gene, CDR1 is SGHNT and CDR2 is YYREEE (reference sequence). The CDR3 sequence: CASSLRIAGATDTQYF. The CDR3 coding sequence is TGTGCCAGCAGCTTACGGATAGCGGGGGCCACAGATACGCAGTATTTT.

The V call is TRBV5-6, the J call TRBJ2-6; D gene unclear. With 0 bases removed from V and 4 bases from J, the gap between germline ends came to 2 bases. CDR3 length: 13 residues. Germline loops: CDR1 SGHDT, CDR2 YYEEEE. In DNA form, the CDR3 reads TGTGCCAGCAGCTTGGTAGGGGCCAACGTCCTGACTTTC. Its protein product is CASSLVGANVLTF.

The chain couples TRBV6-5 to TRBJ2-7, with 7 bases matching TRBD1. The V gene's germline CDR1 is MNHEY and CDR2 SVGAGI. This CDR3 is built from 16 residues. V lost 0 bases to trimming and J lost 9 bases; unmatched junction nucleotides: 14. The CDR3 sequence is CASSYSGQLGDRWQYF. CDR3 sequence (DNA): TGTGCCAGCAGTTACTCGGGACAGTTGGGGGACCGCTGGCAGTACTTC.

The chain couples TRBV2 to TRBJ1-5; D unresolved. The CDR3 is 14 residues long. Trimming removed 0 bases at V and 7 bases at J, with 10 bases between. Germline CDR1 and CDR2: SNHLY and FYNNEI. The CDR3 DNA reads TGTGCCAGCAGTGAAGCGACGGGGAACCAGCCCCAGCATTTT. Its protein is CASSEATGNQPQHF.

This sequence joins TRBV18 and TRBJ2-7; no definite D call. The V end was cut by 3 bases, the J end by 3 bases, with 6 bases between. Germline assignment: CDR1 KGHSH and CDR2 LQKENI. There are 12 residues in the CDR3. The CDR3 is CASSPPNYEQYF. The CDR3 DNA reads TGTGCCAGCTCACCTCCCAACTACGAGCAGTACTTC.

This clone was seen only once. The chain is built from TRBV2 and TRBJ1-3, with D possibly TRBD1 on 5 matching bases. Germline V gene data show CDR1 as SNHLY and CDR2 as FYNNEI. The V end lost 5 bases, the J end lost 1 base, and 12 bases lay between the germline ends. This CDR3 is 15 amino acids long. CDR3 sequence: CASSLGGGSGNTIYF. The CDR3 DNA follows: TGTGCCAGCAGTCTGGGGGGTGGGTCTGGAAACACCATATATTTT.